Below are 29 T cell receptor beta chains sequenced from a single sample in a study of spatial heterogeneity in lung cancer. Time point here: sample taken at primary tumor resection. Unsorted whole RNA of tumor, nontumor lung or frozen PBMC was sequenced. TCRdb independently ran MiXCR on the 5' RACE reads; one entry per CDR3 protein. Seen here are some 100,000 distinct CDR3 sequences, about 12% observed once, and the top ten hold under 50%. Sequencing used PBMCs, obtained at surgery. These receptors were collected from a male donor with early-stage non-small cell lung cancer.

This chain joins TRBV20-1 and TRBJ2-7, with D unclear. The CDR3 extends over 11 amino acids. Looked up from germline, CDR1 is DFQATT and CDR2 is SNEGSKA (reference sequence). With 0 bases removed from V and 11 bases from J, the gap between germline ends came to 11 bases. The CDR3 loop is CSARDPPFEYF. CDR3 DNA sequence: TGCAGTGCTAGAGATCCCCCTTTTGAGTACTTC.

This clonotype has at least ten counts. This chain joins TRBV6-5 and TRBJ1-6, with 7 bases identical to TRBD1. The J segment lost 7 bases and the V segment lost 4 bases, leaving 10 bases of the junction unmatched. The CDR3 sequence is 16 residues long. Germline V gives CDR1 MNHEY, CDR2 SVGAGI. The DNA for the CDR3 is TGTGCCAGCAGTTCGGGGCCGACAGGGTTCAATTCACCCCTCCACTTT. It codes for CASSSGPTGFNSPLHF.

This clonotype was seen only a few times. The chain uses TRBV20-1 and TRBJ1-2; D not certain. Trimming pared 0 bases from V and 10 bases from J, leaving 12 bases between. Germline CDR1 is DFQATT and CDR2 is SNEGSKA (reference sequence). The CDR3 covers 12 residues. As DNA, the CDR3 is TGCAGTGCTAGAGATCAGATCGGGTTCTACACCTTC. Amino acids: CSARDQIGFYTF.

In this sample, this clonotype turned up a few times. The V gene is TRBV7-2, the J gene TRBJ2-2; D unresolved. The germline CDR1 and CDR2 sequences are SGHTA and FQGNSA. The CDR3 has 17 residues. V lost 6 bases, J lost 5 bases, and 22 bases lay in between. CDR3 protein: CASSLTPDPWGTGELFF. In DNA, the CDR3 is TGTGCCAGCAGTCTCACTCCGGACCCCTGGGGAACCGGGGAGCTGTTTTTT.

The CDR3 nucleotides read TGCAGTCCCGGGACTACTTACACAGATACGCAGTATTTT. This codes for CSPGTTYTDTQYF. This chain uses TRBV20-1 with TRBJ2-3, with 7 bases matching TRBD2. Germline trimming cut 8 bases from V and 2 bases from J; bases unmatched to any gene: 7. CDR1 DFQATT and CDR2 SNEGSKA come from the germline V gene (reference sequence). The length of the CDR3 is 13 residues.

In its sample, this clonotype was seen many times. This chain links TRBV4-1 with TRBJ2-7, with a tentative D call TRBD1 (6 bases). The CDR3 is 14 amino acids. The germline CDR1 and CDR2 sequences are MGHRA and YSYEKL. V lost 0 bases, J lost 3 bases, and 9 bases lay in between. The DNA of the CDR3 is TGCGCCAGCAGCCAAGATTTCAGGGGCTACGAGCAGTACTTC. Encoded protein: CASSQDFRGYEQYF.

The chain uses TRBV20-1 and TRBJ2-3, with 12 positions matching TRBD2. The germline CDR1 and CDR2 sequences are DFQATT and SNEGSKA (reference sequence). J was trimmed by 4 bases and V by 1 base; bases with no gene match: 12. There are 18 residues in the CDR3. The CDR3 here is CSARGGLAGRRGSDTQYF. CDR3 DNA sequence: TGCAGTGCTAGAGGGGGACTAGCGGGTAGGAGGGGATCAGATACGCAGTATTTT.

The genes are TRBV10-3 and TRBJ2-3, with 10 nucleotides matching TRBD2. V shed 4 bases and J 3 bases; nucleotides not matched to a gene: 7. Germline values: CDR1 ENHRY, CDR2 SYGVKD. This CDR3 comprises 16 residues. In nucleotides, the CDR3 is TGTGCCATCAGTGGAAAGCGGGAGGGCGGAACAGATACGCAGTATTTT. It yields the protein CAISGKREGGTDTQYF.

This rearrangement joins TRBV4-3 to TRBJ2-7; unclear D gene. The CDR3 is made up of 15 amino acids. Looked up from germline, CDR1 is LGHNA and CDR2 is YSLEER. The V gene lost 1 base and the J gene lost 4 bases, with 14 bases spanning the gap. CDR3 sequence reads: CASSQAPGGDYEQYF. The CDR3 nucleotides are TGCGCCAGCAGCCAAGCCCCCGGCGGAGATTACGAGCAGTACTTC.

The rearrangement joins TRBV28 to TRBJ2-2, with a tentative D call TRBD1 (5 bases). The CDR3 length is 13 residues. V lost 6 bases, J lost 6 bases, and 11 bases lay in between. Germline CDR1 reads MDHEN; CDR2 reads SYDVKM. CDR3 loop: CASRSTGAGELFF. In DNA form, the CDR3 reads TGTGCCAGCAGATCTACAGGCGCCGGGGAGCTGTTTTTT.

There are many counts of this clonotype. The chain has TRBV6-1 and TRBJ2-5; 7 bases match TRBD2. The CDR3 has 15 amino acids. V lost 0 bases to trimming and J lost 4 bases; unmatched junction nucleotides: 5. Germline V gene data show CDR1 as MNHNS and CDR2 as SASEGT. The CDR3 loop is CASSEAMAGAETQYF. CDR3 nucleotide sequence: TGTGCCAGCAGTGAAGCAATGGCGGGAGCAGAGACCCAGTACTTC.

As for this clonotype: Relative to the germline gene, one junction end is altered; a read error may explain this. This chain links TRBV7-7 with TRBJ2-5; D ambiguous. There are 16 residues in the CDR3. The germline CDR1 and CDR2 sequences are SSHAT and FNYEAQ (reference sequence). For the CDR3, the DNA is TGTGCTAGCAGCCGCGCCCTGGGCGGCCTAGATTGGACCCAGTACTTC. It specifies CASSRALGGLDWTQYF.

This clonotype was found many times. The chain carries TRBV9 and TRBJ2-1; D is uncertain. The CDR3 consists of 13 residues. The germline gives CDR1 SGDLS, CDR2 YYNGEE. The V end was cut by 4 bases, the J end by 8 bases, with 13 bases between. CDR3 sequence: CASSPQPVDEQFF. As DNA, the CDR3 is TGTGCCAGCAGCCCCCAACCAGTCGATGAGCAGTTCTTC.

This clonotype was seen a few times. The chain uses TRBV2 and TRBJ1-1; no reliable D call. Trimming pared 6 bases from V and 12 bases from J, leaving 14 bases between. Germline V gene lookup returns CDR1 SNHLY and CDR2 FYNNEI. The CDR3 length is 11 residues. DNA of the CDR3: TGTGCCAGCAGAGAGGACTGGCGCACTTTCTTT. It codes for CASREDWRTFF.

The chain is built from TRBV7-2 and TRBJ2-2; D assignment may be TRBD1 or TRBD2 (5 bases each). Trimming removed 5 bases at V and 4 bases at J, with 17 bases between. This CDR3 has 16 amino acids. The germline V gene has CDR1 SGHTA and CDR2 FQGNSA. The chain's CDR3 is CASSGGTLPTTGELFF. The CDR3 DNA follows: TGTGCCAGCAGCGGGGGAACCCTCCCTACCACCGGGGAGCTGTTTTTT.

V usage is TRBV24-1 and J usage is TRBJ2-1, with 7 bases fitting TRBD1. The CDR3 spans 14 residues. V lost 3 bases, J lost 2 bases, and 0 bases stayed unmatched. Per germline, CDR1 KGHDR and CDR2 SFDVKD. The CDR3 region has the DNA TGTGCCACCAGTGATCAGGGGGCCTACAATGAGCAGTTCTTC. It yields the protein CATSDQGAYNEQFF.

This clonotype was found a few times. This CDR3 is CAWDRRLDTEAFF. DNA for the CDR3: TGTGCCTGGGATAGGAGGTTAGACACTGAAGCTTTCTTT. The genes are TRBV30 and TRBJ1-1; D ambiguous. Deletions cut 5 bases from V and 3 bases from J, with 13 bases between. Germline loops: CDR1 GTSNPN, CDR2 SVGIG (reference sequence). The CDR3 is made up of 13 amino acids.

Many counts were recorded for this clonotype. The rearrangement links TRBV12-5 to TRBJ2-1; D unclear. With 7 bases removed from V and 0 bases from J, the gap between germline ends came to 7 bases. In germline, CDR1 is LGHNT, CDR2 FRNRAP. The CDR3 has 13 residues. In DNA, the CDR3 is TGTGCTAGTGCCTCTTTCTCCTACAATGAGCAGTTCTTC. This encodes CASASFSYNEQFF.

The rearrangement uses TRBV9 and TRBJ1-2; D gene ambiguous. CDR1 and CDR2 (germline): SGDLS, YYNGEE. The CDR3 spans 14 residues. The ends were cut back, 0 bases at V and 4 bases at J, with 10 bases in the middle. The CDR3 region is CASSVDKGFYGYTF. The CDR3 DNA is TGTGCCAGCAGCGTAGACAAGGGTTTCTATGGCTACACCTTC.

This clonotype was counted many times. The chain carries TRBV2 and TRBJ2-7; possibly TRBD2 for D (6 bases). The CDR3 runs 13 residues. The ends were cut back, 4 bases at V and 6 bases at J, with 13 bases in the middle. The germline CDR1 and CDR2 sequences are SNHLY and FYNNEI. CDR3 region: CASSVRREGEQYF. CDR3 in DNA: TGTGCCAGCAGTGTTCGGCGGGAAGGCGAGCAGTACTTC. Based on the CDR3 plus reference TRBV2 and TRBJ2-7, the full variable domain is EPEVTQTPSHQVTQMGQEVILRCVPISNHLYFYWYRQILGQKVEFLVSFYNNEISEKSEIFDDQFSVERPDGSNFTLKIRSTKLEDSAMYFCASSVRREGEQYFGPGTRLTVT.

This clonotype occurred a few times. The V and J genes are TRBV5-1 and TRBJ2-2; TRBD2 matches 14 bases. The CDR3 loop spans 18 amino acids. Per the germline V gene, CDR1 is SGHRS and CDR2 is YFSETQ. V lost 4 bases and J lost 2; bases outside the gene matches: 7. In DNA form, the CDR3 reads TGCGCCAGCAGCCTCAGGACTAGCGGGGGGCGTAACACCGGGGAGCTGTTTTTT. This gives the protein CASSLRTSGGRNTGELFF.

This clonotype occurred a few times. V usage is TRBV7-2 and J usage is TRBJ1-2, with TRBD1 matching over 8 bases. Germline loops: CDR1 SGHTA, CDR2 FQGNSA. CDR3 length: 15 amino acids. V dropped 10 bases and J dropped 2; count of bases not matched to a gene: 12. CDR3: CATSGQALLNYGYTF. Written as DNA, the CDR3 is TGTGCCACGTCGGGACAGGCCCTCTTGAACTATGGCTACACCTTC. The entire variable domain, with the rest obtained from reference TRBV7-2 and TRBJ1-2, is as follows: GAGVSQSPSNKVTEKGKDVELRCDPISGHTALYWYRQSLGQGLEFLIYFQGNSAPDKSGLPSDRFSAERTGGSVSTLTIQRTQQEDSAVYLCATSGQALLNYGYTFGSGTRLTVV.

The chain employs TRBV20-1 and TRBJ2-2; a weak D match, TRBD2 (7 bases). Germline loops: CDR1 DFQATT, CDR2 SNEGSKA (reference sequence). The CDR3 is 15 residues long. Trimming removed 6 bases at V and 6 bases at J, with 20 bases between. The CDR3 DNA reads TGCAGTGCCCAGAACCTCGGGGGGCGGGCCGGGGAGCTGTTTTTT. Its protein is CSAQNLGGRAGELFF.

CDR3 amino acids: CAIRTSGGTDTQYF. CDR3 DNA sequence: TGTGCCATCAGAACTAGCGGGGGCACAGATACGCAGTATTTT. The chain carries TRBV10-3 and TRBJ2-3, with 10 positions matching TRBD2. V lost 6 bases to trimming and J lost 1 base; unmatched junction nucleotides: 1. The length of the CDR3 is 14 residues. Germline V gene data show CDR1 as ENHRY and CDR2 as SYGVKD.

This clonotype was seen a handful of times. This sequence joins TRBV6-4 and TRBJ2-3; perhaps TRBD1 as D (6 bases). CDR1 is MRHNA, CDR2 SNTAGT, per germline. The CDR3 length is 14 residues. The V end was cut by 10 bases, the J end by 2 bases, with 16 bases between. The chain's CDR3 is CATSPGTHTDTQYF. In DNA form, the CDR3 reads TGTGCCACCTCCCCCGGGACACACACAGATACGCAGTATTTT.

This clonotype showed up many times. The chain links TRBV27 to TRBJ2-4; D unresolved. This CDR3 comprises 14 residues. Trimming left V 6 bases short and J 1 base short, with 10 bases between. Looked up from germline, CDR1 is MNHEY and CDR2 is SMNVEV (reference sequence). In DNA form, the CDR3 reads TGTGCCAGCAGCCCCGGAACGGCCAAAAACATTCAGTACTTC. Its protein is CASSPGTAKNIQYF.

This clonotype has ten or more counts. The chain couples TRBV16 to TRBJ1-4; the match to TRBD1 covers 8 bases. In germline, CDR1 is KGHSY, CDR2 FQNENV. CDR3 length: 16 amino acids. The junction had 4 bases not matched to a gene; V was cut back by 4 bases and J by 0 bases. CDR3 DNA sequence: TGTGCCAGCAGCCTAGGACAGGGAGCAACTAATGAAAAACTGTTTTTT. Translation: CASSLGQGATNEKLFF.

The chain is built from TRBV6-5 and TRBJ2-2; D not resolved. The germline V gene encodes CDR1 MNHEY and CDR2 SVGAGI. Trimming removed 4 bases from V and 2 bases from J, with 5 bases in between. The CDR3 totals 13 residues. The CDR3, as DNA: TGTGCCAGCAGTTCGGTCAACACCGGGGAGCTGTTTTTT. Translating it yields CASSSVNTGELFF.

The chain carries TRBV7-2 and TRBJ2-3; D call uncertain. This CDR3 comprises 14 residues. Germline V lookup: CDR1 SGHTA, CDR2 FQGNSA. Trimming shortened V by 5 bases and J by 2 bases, and 11 bases separated the two germline ends. The CDR3 region is CASSPRGATDTQYF. The DNA of the CDR3 is TGTGCCAGCAGCCCCCGCGGAGCCACAGATACGCAGTATTTT.